What follows are 20 T cell receptor beta chains derived from one specimen sequenced in a study of blood T cell repertoires in COVID-19. Generated by immunoSEQ multiplex PCR, the TCRdb table keeps only in-frame clones and is missing some. The sample consists of around 140,000 clones, roughly four fifths of them appearing once. The sequenced material came from PBMCs or T cells enriched from blood (not recorded which). The receptors were sampled from a man aged 40-55 years with acute COVID-19.

The chain employs TRBV19 and TRBJ1-6; D gene uncertain. The V end lost 6 bases, the J end lost 0 bases, and 3 bases lay between the germline ends. The germline CDR1 and CDR2 sequences are LNHDA and SQIVND (reference sequence). This CDR3 comprises 13 residues. The CDR3 DNA is TGTGCCAGTAGGAGCTCCTATAATTCACCCCTCCACTTT. Translated: CASRSSYNSPLHF. The full variable domain, in which reference TRBV19 and TRBJ1-6 provide the parts outside the CDR3, is DGGITQSPKYLFRKEGQNVTLSCEQNLNHDAMYWYRQDPGQGLRLIYYSQIVNDFQKGDIAEGYSVSREKKESFPLTVTSAQKNPTAFYLCASRSSYNSPLHFGNGTRLTVT.

This sequence joins TRBV3-1 (or the pseudogene TRBV3-2) and TRBJ2-5; 12 nucleotides agree with TRBD1. The germline CDR1 and CDR2 sequences are LGHDT and YNNKEL (reference sequence). The CDR3 totals 16 residues. V lost 4 bases to trimming and J lost 5 bases; unmatched junction nucleotides: 8. The CDR3 sequence is CASSPDGTGGRETQYF. CDR3 nucleotide sequence: TGTGCCAGCAGCCCAGACGGGACAGGGGGCCGGGAGACCCAGTACTTC.

The rearrangement joins TRBV5-6 to TRBJ1-2; no definite D call. This CDR3 region has 11 residues. Trimming pared 2 bases from V and 8 bases from J, leaving 7 bases between. CDR1 SGHDT and CDR2 YYEEEE come from the germline V gene. The CDR3 region is CASSLSSGYTF. The CDR3 DNA follows: TGTGCCAGCAGCTTATCGAGCGGCTACACCTTC.

The chain uses TRBV5-4 and TRBJ1-1; D unresolved. Trimming pared 0 bases from V and 1 base from J, leaving 10 bases between. CDR3 length: 15 amino acids. CDR1 is SGHNT, CDR2 YYREEE, per germline (reference sequence). The CDR3 sequence is CASSLDFTPNTEAFF. In nucleotides, the CDR3 is TGTGCCAGCAGCTTGGATTTCACACCGAACACTGAAGCTTTCTTT. The variable domain in full, with the rest retrieved from reference TRBV5-4 and TRBJ1-1, is ETGVTQSPTHLIKTRGQQVTLRCSSQSGHNTVSWYQQALGQGPQFIFQYYREEENGRGNFPPRFSGLQFPNYSSELNVNALELDDSALYLCASSLDFTPNTEAFFGQGTRLTVV.

This chain joins TRBV30 and TRBJ2-7, with TRBD2 matching 9 bases. CDR1 is GTSNPN, CDR2 SVGIG, per germline (reference sequence). This CDR3 contains 15 residues. Unmatched junction bases numbered 10, after V lost 0 bases and J lost 7 bases. In DNA, the CDR3 is TGTGCCTGGAGTGTACGTGAGCGGGGGGCAGGGGAGCAGTACTTC. Residues: CAWSVRERGAGEQYF.

This clone appeared once. The chain links TRBV4-1 to TRBJ2-1; tentative D call: TRBD2 (6 bases). V lost 0 bases and J 0 bases, leaving 9 bases between the germline ends. Germline CDR1 MGHRA, CDR2 YSYEKL. The CDR3 contains 16 residues. The CDR3 nucleotides are TGCGCCAGCAGCCAAGATGCCGGGGGCTCCTACAATGAGCAGTTCTTC. Residues: CASSQDAGGSYNEQFF.

This clone was seen a single time. This CDR3 is CASRGGGYEQYF. The DNA of the CDR3 is TGTGCCAGCAGGGGCGGGGGATACGAGCAGTACTTC. The chain joins TRBV2 to TRBJ2-7; TRBD2 matches 7 bases. Germline assignment: CDR1 SNHLY and CDR2 FYNNEI. There are 12 residues in the CDR3. After removal of 6 bases from V and 4 bases from J, the junction contained 3 bases not matched to a gene. The full variable domain, in which reference TRBV2 and TRBJ2-7 provide the parts outside the CDR3, is EPEVTQTPSHQVTQMGQEVILRCVPISNHLYFYWYRQILGQKVEFLVSFYNNEISEKSEIFDDQFSVERPDGSNFTLKIRSTKLEDSAMYFCASRGGGYEQYFGPGTRLTVT.

V is TRBV3-1 (or the pseudogene TRBV3-2) and J is TRBJ2-7; 8 bases map to TRBD2. CDR3 length: 15 amino acids. Unmatched junction bases numbered 7, after V lost 1 base and J lost 5 bases. The germline V gene encodes CDR1 LGHDT and CDR2 YNNKEL (reference sequence). In DNA form, the CDR3 reads TGTGCCAGCAGCCAAGTGGGTGGCGGGGGGAACGAGCAGTACTTC. Its translation: CASSQVGGGGNEQYF.

This chain links TRBV18 with TRBJ2-1; TRBD1 is a possible D gene (5 bases). V lost 3 bases and J 10 bases, leaving 13 bases between the germline ends. Germline CDR1 and CDR2: KGHSH and LQKENI. This CDR3 comprises 13 residues. CDR3 residues: CASSPTGQGEQFF. The CDR3 nucleotides read TGTGCCAGCTCACCCACGGGCCAGGGAGAGCAGTTCTTC.

As concerns this clone: One junction end does not reproduce the germline sequence, and a read error may be involved. The V gene is TRBV9, the J gene TRBJ2-2; D is uncertain. Germline CDR1 reads SGDLS; CDR2 reads YYNGEE. The CDR3 extends over 12 amino acids. CDR3 nucleotides: TGTGCCAGCAGCGTATACACGGGGGAGCTGTTTTTT. This gives the protein CASSVYTGELFF.

CDR3 in amino acids: CASTTGGFYEQYF. In DNA, the CDR3 is TGTGCCAGCACGACGGGAGGGTTCTACGAGCAGTACTTC. V and J are TRBV28 and TRBJ2-7; the match to TRBD2 covers 8 bases. This CDR3 has 13 amino acids. Per the germline V gene, CDR1 is MDHEN and CDR2 is SYDVKM. The V and J ends lost 7 bases and 3 bases, in that order; junction bases with no gene match: 5.

The chain carries TRBV18 and TRBJ2-7; the match to TRBD1 covers 8 bases. CDR1 is KGHSH, CDR2 LQKENI, per germline. V shed 5 bases, J shed 4 bases, and the junction held 10 bases outside the gene matches. CDR3 length: 15 residues. CDR3 sequence: CASSSTGTGPYEQYF. DNA of the CDR3: TGTGCCAGCTCATCGACCGGGACAGGACCTTACGAGCAGTACTTC. Full variable domain (missing parts from reference TRBV18 and TRBJ2-7): NAGVMQNPRHLVRRRGQEARLRCSPMKGHSHVYWYRQLPEEGLKFMVYLQKENIIDESGMPKERFSAEFPKEGPSILRIQQVVRGDSAAYFCASSSTGTGPYEQYFGPGTRLTVT.

This clone was recorded a few times. The V and J genes are TRBV11-1 and TRBJ2-1, with D maybe TRBD2 (5 bases). The CDR3 extends over 16 amino acids. The ends were cut back, 5 bases at V and 0 bases at J, with 14 bases in the middle. Germline values: CDR1 SGHAT, CDR2 FQDESV (reference sequence). The CDR3 loop is CASSGMDSSSYNEQFF. The CDR3 DNA is TGTGCCAGCAGCGGAATGGACTCGAGCTCCTACAATGAGCAGTTCTTC.

The chain is built from TRBV30 and TRBJ1-5; tentative D call: TRBD1 (5 bases). Trimming took off 2 bases at V and 2 bases at J, with 10 bases between the two ends. Germline V gene lookup returns CDR1 GTSNPN and CDR2 SVGIG (reference sequence). CDR3 size: 14 residues. Here the CDR3 DNA reads TGTGCCTGGAGTCCCGGACAAGGCAATCAGCCCCAGCATTTT. Its protein product is CAWSPGQGNQPQHF.

The chain employs TRBV6-2 or TRBV6-3 and TRBJ2-1; 7 positions match TRBD2. The V and J ends lost 6 bases and 9 bases, in that order; junction bases with no gene match: 14. This CDR3 region has 15 residues. In germline, CDR1 is MNHEY, CDR2 SVGEGT. The CDR3 bases are TGTGCCAGCAGCTTCCGACCGGGACTACAGCTTGAGCAGTTCTTC. Translating it yields CASSFRPGLQLEQFF.

This chain links TRBV6-2 or TRBV6-3 with TRBJ2-7; D is uncertain. With 4 bases removed from V and 4 bases from J, the gap between germline ends came to 14 bases. CDR1 is MNHEY, CDR2 SVGEGT, per germline. The CDR3 extends over 14 amino acids. This CDR3 reads CASSSSVLTYEQYF. CDR3 nucleotide sequence: TGTGCCAGCAGTTCATCCGTTTTGACTTACGAGCAGTACTTC.

The chain recombines TRBV5-4 with TRBJ2-2; 8 bases are shared with TRBD2. CDR1 is SGHNT, CDR2 YYREEE, per germline (reference sequence). The CDR3 is 16 residues long. Unmatched junction bases numbered 6, after V lost 2 bases and J lost 3 bases. The CDR3 nucleotides are TGTGCCAGCAGCTTACGGACTAGCAGTCACACCGGGGAGCTGTTTTTT. As protein: CASSLRTSSHTGELFF.

This chain's CDR3 is CASSQASSGNYEQYF. For the CDR3, the DNA is TGTGCCAGCAGCCAAGCGTCTAGCGGGAACTACGAGCAGTACTTC. The chain uses TRBV4-2 and TRBJ2-7, with 9 bases aligning to TRBD2. From germline, CDR1 is LGHNA and CDR2 YNFKEQ. This CDR3 comprises 15 residues. The V segment lost 1 base and the J segment 3 bases; nucleotides outside the gene matches: 4.

This chain joins TRBV30 and TRBJ2-3; no definite D call. The V end lost 1 base, the J end lost 3 bases, and 2 bases lay between the germline ends. The CDR3 totals 11 residues. The germline CDR1 and CDR2 sequences are GTSNPN and SVGIG (reference sequence). The CDR3 bases are TGTGCCTGGAGTGCAACAGATACGCAGTATTTT. This encodes CAWSATDTQYF. Combining the CDR3 with reference TRBV30 and TRBJ2-3 gives the whole variable domain SQTIHQWPATLVQPVGSPLSLECTVEGTSNPNLYWYRQAAGRGLQLLFYSVGIGQISSEVPQNLSASRPQDRQFILSSKKLLLSDSGFYLCAWSATDTQYFGPGTRLTVL.

This clone was seen a few times. The chain combines TRBV10-3 with TRBJ1-2; D remains unclear. With 2 bases removed from V and 4 bases from J, the gap between germline ends came to 8 bases. The germline V gene has CDR1 ENHRY and CDR2 SYGVKD. The CDR3 sequence is 13 residues long. The CDR3 coding sequence is TGTGCCATCAGTGAGAACAGTTTCTATGGCTACACCTTC. It yields the protein CAISENSFYGYTF.